This entry concerns a single TCR beta chain. The data are from a study of blood T cell repertoires in COVID-19. Overall study context: Material from acute and convalescent COVID-19 was sourced from the United States, Italy and Spain. T cells, B-cell-depleted T cells, or PBMCs provided the cDNA or gDNA that served as material.

In germline, CDR1 is MNHEY, CDR2 SMNVEV (reference sequence). Trimming removed 6 bases from V and 0 bases from J; junction bases left unmatched: 11. The CDR3 extends over 17 amino acids. In the authors' methods: Estimates of nucleated cell counts were drawn from the amplification of reference gene primers. Assay used: immunoSEQ multiplex PCR; TCRdb lists only in-frame clones, some missing. The D gene and trimming were derived from the DNA, and the V and J assignments and clone size from that table. The table has 160,000 or so clones, over 90% seen once; the top ten hold about 2%. The clonotype was recovered from a woman in her sixties with COVID-19, enrolled during active disease. Sequencing was performed on peripheral blood. The chain couples TRBV27 to TRBJ1-5; 7 nucleotides line up with TRBD1. The CDR3 bases are TGTGCCAGCAGCTGGCAGGGGGGCCCGAATAGCAATCAGCCCCAGCATTTT. Protein sequence: CASSWQGGPNSNQPQHF.